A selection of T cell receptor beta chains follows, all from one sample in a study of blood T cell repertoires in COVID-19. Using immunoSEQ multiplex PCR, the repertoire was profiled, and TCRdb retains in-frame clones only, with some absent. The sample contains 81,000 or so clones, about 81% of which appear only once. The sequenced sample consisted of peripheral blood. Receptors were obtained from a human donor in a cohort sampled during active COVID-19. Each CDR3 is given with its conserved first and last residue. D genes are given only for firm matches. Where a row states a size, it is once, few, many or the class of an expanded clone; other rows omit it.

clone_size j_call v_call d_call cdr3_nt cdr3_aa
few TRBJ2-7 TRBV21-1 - TGTGCCAGCAGCAAAGGCATCCGGGACAGAGGATCCTACGAGCAGTACTTC CASSKGIRDRGSYEQYF
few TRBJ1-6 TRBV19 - TGTGCCAGTAGTATGACTGGCCTACGTTCACCCCTCCACTTT CASSMTGLRSPLHF
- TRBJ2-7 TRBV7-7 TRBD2 TGTGCTAGCAGCTTTCCGGGACTAGTAAAGTTGTTCTACGAGCAGTACTTC CASSFPGLVKLFYEQYF
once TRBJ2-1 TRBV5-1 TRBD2 TGCGCCAGCAGCCAGCGGGGGGCGTACAATGAGCAGTTCTTC CASSQRGAYNEQFF
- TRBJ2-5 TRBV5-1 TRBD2 TGCGCCAGCAGCTTAGTAGCGGGGGCAGAGACCCAGTACTTC CASSLVAGAETQYF
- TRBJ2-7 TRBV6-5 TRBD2 TGTGCCAGCAGTTACTCCGGGACTAGCGGTCGCGAGCAGTACTTC CASSYSGTSGREQYF
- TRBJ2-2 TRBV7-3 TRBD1 TGTGCCAGCAGTCCTGACAGGGCGAACACCGGGGAGCTGTTTTTT CASSPDRANTGELFF
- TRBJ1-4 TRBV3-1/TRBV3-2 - TGTGCCAGCAGCCCTCGGTCCGCAACTAATGAAAAACTGTTTTTT CASSPRSATNEKLFF
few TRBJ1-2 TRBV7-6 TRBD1 TGTGCCAGCAGCTCTCCGGACAGGGTGGCCGGCTACACCTTC CASSSPDRVAGYTF
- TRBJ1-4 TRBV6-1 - TGTGCCAGCAGTGAGTCGGGGGTGGATGAAAAACTGTTTTTT CASSESGVDEKLFF
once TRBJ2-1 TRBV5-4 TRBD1 TGTGCCAGCAGCTTGGGCACAGGGGTCCAGAATGAGCAGTTCTTC CASSLGTGVQNEQFF
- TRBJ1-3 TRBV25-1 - TGTGCCAGCAGTGGGCAGGGAAACACCATATATTTT CASSGQGNTIYF
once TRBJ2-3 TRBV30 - TGTGCCTGGAGTGAGCGGAGCCAAGTAGATACGCAGTATTTT CAWSERSQVDTQYF
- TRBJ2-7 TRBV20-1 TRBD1 TGCAGTGCTAGTACCGGGACAGGGTTCTCCTACGAGCAGTACTTC CSASTGTGFSYEQYF
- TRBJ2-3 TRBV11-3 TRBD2 TGTGCCAGCAGCTCGGGACTAGCGGGGATTGTGGGGGATACGCAGTATTTT CASSSGLAGIVGDTQYF